These T cell receptor beta chains were read from a single sample in a study of glioma-infiltrating T cells after dendritic cell vaccination. Profiled with immunoSEQ multiplex PCR; TCRdb holds only in-frame clones, not every one. The table records 55,000 to 75,000 clones, approximately 80% of them present only once. This specimen was blood, taken before dendritic cell vaccination. These receptors were obtained from a human donor with glioblastoma. The CDR3 runs from the conserved cysteine through the conserved F or W. Each record gives: D gene, J gene, V gene, CDR3 DNA, CDR3 protein. The D gene is left open where the match is weak.

.	TRBJ1-2	TRBV5-1	TGCGCCAGCAGCGGACGACCCGGGGAACATGGCTACACCTTC	CASSGRPGEHGYTF
TRBD1	TRBJ2-2	TRBV2	TGTGCCAGCAGCCGGGACAGGGTCGGCGCCACCGGGGAGCTGTTTTTT	CASSRDRVGATGELFF
TRBD2	TRBJ2-5	TRBV7-2	TGTGCCAGCAGCTTAGTTGGGGGGGGTCGGGAGACCCAGTACTTC	CASSLVGGGRETQYF
TRBD2	TRBJ2-5	TRBV7-2	TGTGCCAGCAGCTTAAGGAGCGGGGGGAACCAAGAGACCCAGTACTTC	CASSLRSGGNQETQYF
TRBD2	TRBJ2-1	TRBV30	TGTGCCTGGACCTTACTAGCGGGGGGGCCTAATGAGCAGTTCTTC	CAWTLLAGGPNEQFF
.	TRBJ2-2	TRBV19	TGTGCCAGTAGTACGACCGCCGGGAGCAACACCGGGGAGCTGTTTTTT	CASSTTAGSNTGELFF
TRBD1	TRBJ2-5	TRBV7-9	TGTGCCAGCAGTTACCTGCGACAGGGGGAAGAGACCCAGTACTTC	CASSYLRQGEETQYF
.	TRBJ2-7	TRBV5-4	TGTGCCAGCAGCTCGACAGAATCGTACGAGCAGTACTTC	CASSSTESYEQYF
TRBD2	TRBJ2-3	TRBV5-6	TGTGCCAGCAGCTTAGTTAAAGGGGACTACAGTACGCAGTATTTT	CASSLVKGDYSTQYF
TRBD1	TRBJ2-7	TRBV7-6	TGTGCCAGCAGCTTAGCAGTCCCAGCCGGACAGGGGGGTCCCAACGAGCAGTACTTC	CASSLAVPAGQGGPNEQYF